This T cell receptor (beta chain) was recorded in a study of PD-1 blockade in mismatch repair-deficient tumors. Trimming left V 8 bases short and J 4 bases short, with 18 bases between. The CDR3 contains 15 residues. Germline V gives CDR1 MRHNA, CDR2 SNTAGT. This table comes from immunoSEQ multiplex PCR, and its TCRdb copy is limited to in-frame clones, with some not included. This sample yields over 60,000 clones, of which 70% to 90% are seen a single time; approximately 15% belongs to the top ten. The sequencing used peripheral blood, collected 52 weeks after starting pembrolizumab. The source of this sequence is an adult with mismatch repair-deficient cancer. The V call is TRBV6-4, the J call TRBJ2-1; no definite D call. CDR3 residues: CASQVGTYSYNEQFF. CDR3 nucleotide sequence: TGTGCCAGCCAGGTGGGTACCTATTCTTACAATGAGCAGTTCTTC.